Included here is one T cell receptor (beta chain) sequence, with context. This sample was taken from a study of response to subunit inactivated influenza vaccine. TCRdb used MiXCR to reprocess the RT-PCR reads, holding one entry per CDR3 protein. The profile shows approximately 500,000 distinct CDR3 sequences, around 21% of them singletons. CDR1 is MGHDK and CDR2 is SYGVNS in the germline V gene. CDR3 length: 15 residues. J was trimmed by 0 bases and V by 3 bases; bases with no gene match: 5. The same data also contributed to another study, on T cells expressing NK-cell markers. That study adds: Libraries used 5'RACE template switching adding universal primer site and UMIs. Seven donors tested HCMV-seropositive and one tested seronegative among the eight sequenced. Specificity for HCMV among expanded NKG2C+ T cell clones was not established.

The sequence was obtained from a man aged 45-60 years who received an inactivated influenza vaccine. The V and J genes are TRBV25-1 and TRBJ2-7; 7 positions match TRBD1. The material was CD4+ T cells sorted from PBMCs, obtained roughly 12 days after vaccination. In DNA form, the CDR3 reads TGTGCCAGCAGTGATCCGACAGGGCACTCCTACGAGCAGTACTTC. Translation: CASSDPTGHSYEQYF.